The clone carrying this TCR beta chain was seen only a few times. This record comes from a study of blood T cell repertoires in COVID-19. Study in general: The samples span acute and convalescent COVID-19 from the United States, Italy and Spain. PBMCs, B-cell-depleted T cells, or T cells provided the cDNA or gDNA that made up the material.

As handled by the study authors: Amplification of reference gene primers was used by the study to estimate nucleated cell counts. The table came from immunoSEQ multiplex PCR; TCRdb's copy has only in-frame clones and leaves some out. V, J and clone size derive from that table, while D and trimming were established from the DNA sequence. This table has about 71,000 clones, about four fifths appearing once. Germline loops: CDR1 LNHDA, CDR2 SQIVND (reference sequence). There are 14 residues in the CDR3. Trimming removed 4 bases from V and 3 bases from J; junction bases left unmatched: 6. This clonotype originated in a man aged 70-80 years with acute or convalescent COVID-19. Sequencing was done on a sample of peripheral blood. This sequence joins TRBV19 and TRBJ2-7, with 7 bases fitting TRBD1. CDR3 loop: CASSTGTARYEQYF. CDR3 DNA: TGTGCCAGTAGTACAGGGACAGCCCGCTACGAGCAGTACTTC.